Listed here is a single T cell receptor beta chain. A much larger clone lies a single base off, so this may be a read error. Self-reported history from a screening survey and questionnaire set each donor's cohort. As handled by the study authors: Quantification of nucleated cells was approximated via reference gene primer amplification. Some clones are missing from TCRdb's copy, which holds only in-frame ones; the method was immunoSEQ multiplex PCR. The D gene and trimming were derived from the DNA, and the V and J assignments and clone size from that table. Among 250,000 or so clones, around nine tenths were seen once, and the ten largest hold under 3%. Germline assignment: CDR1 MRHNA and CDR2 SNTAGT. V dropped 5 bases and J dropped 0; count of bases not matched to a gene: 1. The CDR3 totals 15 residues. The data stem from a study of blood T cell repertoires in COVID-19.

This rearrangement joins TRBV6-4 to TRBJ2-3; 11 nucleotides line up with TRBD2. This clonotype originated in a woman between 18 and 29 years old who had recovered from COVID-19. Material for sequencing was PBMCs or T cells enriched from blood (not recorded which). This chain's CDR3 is CASSRTSGSTDTQYF. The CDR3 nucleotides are TGTGCCAGCAGTCGGACTAGCGGGAGCACAGATACGCAGTATTTT.